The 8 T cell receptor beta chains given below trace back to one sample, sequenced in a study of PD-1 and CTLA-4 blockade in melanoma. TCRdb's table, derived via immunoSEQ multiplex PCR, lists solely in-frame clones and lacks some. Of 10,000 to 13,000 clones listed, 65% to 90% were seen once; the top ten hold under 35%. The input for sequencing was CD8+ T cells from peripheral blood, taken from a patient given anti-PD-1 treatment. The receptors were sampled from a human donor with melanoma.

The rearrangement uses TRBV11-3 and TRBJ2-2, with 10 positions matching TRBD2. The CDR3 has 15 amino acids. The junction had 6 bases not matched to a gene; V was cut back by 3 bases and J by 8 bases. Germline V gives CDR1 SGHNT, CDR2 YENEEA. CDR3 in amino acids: CASSLKRGGTGELFF. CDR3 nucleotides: TGTGCCAGCAGCTTGAAGCGGGGGGGCACGGGGGAGCTGTTTTTT.

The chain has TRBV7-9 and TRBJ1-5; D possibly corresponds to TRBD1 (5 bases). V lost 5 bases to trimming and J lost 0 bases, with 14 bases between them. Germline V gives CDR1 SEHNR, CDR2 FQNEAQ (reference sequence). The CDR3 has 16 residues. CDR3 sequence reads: CASSHTDGHSNQPQHF. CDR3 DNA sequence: TGTGCCAGCAGCCATACTGACGGACATAGCAATCAGCCCCAGCATTTT.

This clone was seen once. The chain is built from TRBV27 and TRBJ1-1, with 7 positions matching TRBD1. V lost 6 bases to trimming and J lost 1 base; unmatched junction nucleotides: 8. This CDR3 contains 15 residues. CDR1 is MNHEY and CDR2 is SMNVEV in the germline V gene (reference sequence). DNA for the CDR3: TGTGCCAGCAGCTTCACTCAGGGGGGGAACACTGAAGCTTTCTTT. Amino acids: CASSFTQGGNTEAFF.

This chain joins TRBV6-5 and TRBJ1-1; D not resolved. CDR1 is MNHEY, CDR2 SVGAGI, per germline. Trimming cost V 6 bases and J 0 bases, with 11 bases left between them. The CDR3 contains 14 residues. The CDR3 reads CASSPTAMNTEAFF. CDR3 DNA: TGTGCCAGCAGCCCGACGGCAATGAACACTGAAGCTTTCTTT.

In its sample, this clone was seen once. The CDR3 region is CSVWDTGGETEAFF. CDR3 DNA: TGCAGCGTCTGGGATACAGGGGGAGAGACTGAAGCTTTCTTT. The chain combines TRBV29-1 with TRBJ1-1, with TRBD1 matching over 8 bases. Germline values: CDR1 SQVTM, CDR2 ANQGSEA. Germline trimming cut 6 bases from V and 5 bases from J; bases unmatched to any gene: 11. The CDR3 is 14 amino acids. Complete variable domain (other parts from reference TRBV29-1 and TRBJ1-1): SAVISQKPSRDICQRGTSLTIQCQVDSQVTMMFWYRQQPGQSLTLIATANQGSEATYESGFVIDKFPISRPNLTFSTLTVSNMSPEDSSIYLCSVWDTGGETEAFFGQGTRLTVV.

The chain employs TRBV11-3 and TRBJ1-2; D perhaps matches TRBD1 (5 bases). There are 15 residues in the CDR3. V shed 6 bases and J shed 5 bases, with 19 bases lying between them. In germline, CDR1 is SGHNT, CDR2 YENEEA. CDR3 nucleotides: TGTGCCAGCAGTTCAGCAGGGAGTGGGCCATATGGCTACACCTTC. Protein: CASSSAGSGPYGYTF.

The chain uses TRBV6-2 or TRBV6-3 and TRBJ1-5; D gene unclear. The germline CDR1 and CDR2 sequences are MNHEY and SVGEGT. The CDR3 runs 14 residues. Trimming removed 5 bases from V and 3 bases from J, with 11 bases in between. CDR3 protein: CASSTRTANQPQHF. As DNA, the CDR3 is TGTGCCAGCAGTACCAGGACCGCCAATCAGCCCCAGCATTTT.

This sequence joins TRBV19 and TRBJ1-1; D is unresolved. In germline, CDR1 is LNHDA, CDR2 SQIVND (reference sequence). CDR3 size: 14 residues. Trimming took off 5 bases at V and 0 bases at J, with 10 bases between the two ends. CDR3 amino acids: CASSSSPMNTEAFF. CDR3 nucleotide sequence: TGTGCCAGTAGTTCTTCTCCGATGAACACTGAAGCTTTCTTT.